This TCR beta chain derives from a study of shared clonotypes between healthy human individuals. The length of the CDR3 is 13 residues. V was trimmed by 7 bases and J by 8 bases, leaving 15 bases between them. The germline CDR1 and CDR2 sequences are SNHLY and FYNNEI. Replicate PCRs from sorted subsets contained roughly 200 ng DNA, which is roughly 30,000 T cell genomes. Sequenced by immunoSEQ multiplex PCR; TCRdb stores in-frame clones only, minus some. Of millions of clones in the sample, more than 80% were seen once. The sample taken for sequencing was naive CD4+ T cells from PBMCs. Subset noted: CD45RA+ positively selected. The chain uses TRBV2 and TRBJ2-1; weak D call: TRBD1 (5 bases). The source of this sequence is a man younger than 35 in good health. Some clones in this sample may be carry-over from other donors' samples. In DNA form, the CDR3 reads TGTGCCAGCACCCAATCCAGGGTCGATGAGCAGTTCTTC. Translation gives CASTQSRVDEQFF.